The 32 T cell receptor beta chains presented below share a single source sample, sequenced in a study of T cell responses to AZD1222 COVID-19 vaccine. Repertoires were generated with immunoSEQ multiplex PCR, while TCRdb's copy carries only in-frame clones and drops some. The sample includes about 140,000 clones, almost 95% of them seen just once. The specimen was peripheral blood, collected 28 days after the second AZD1222 dose. Receptors were obtained from an adult who received the AZD1222 COVID-19 vaccine.

This chain links TRBV28 with TRBJ1-3; 7 bases map to TRBD1. CDR3 length: 16 amino acids. Germline CDR1 and CDR2: MDHEN and SYDVKM. Trimming removed 7 bases from V and 0 bases from J; junction bases left unmatched: 9. In nucleotides, the CDR3 is TGTGCCAGCACCCAGGGGGGTACCATCTCTGGAAACACCATATATTTT. Its protein product is CASTQGGTISGNTIYF.

In DNA, the CDR3 is TGTGCCAGCAGCCCCGGAACGGCGGGAGGCATGGACGAGCAGTACTTC. Translation: CASSPGTAGGMDEQYF. The chain couples TRBV28 to TRBJ2-7; 8 bases agree with TRBD2. This CDR3 spans 16 amino acids. V shed 6 bases, J shed 5 bases, and the junction held 15 bases outside the gene matches. Germline V gives CDR1 MDHEN, CDR2 SYDVKM.

V usage is TRBV6-1 and J usage is TRBJ1-5; 8 bases map to TRBD1. J lost 5 bases, V lost 3 bases, and 9 bases had no gene match. This CDR3 has 16 amino acids. CDR1 and CDR2 from the germline V gene are MNHNS and SASEGT. The CDR3 DNA is TGTGCCAGCAGTGAGGACGGACAGGGTGGACATCAGCCCCAGCATTTT. It encodes CASSEDGQGGHQPQHF.

The chain employs TRBV19 and TRBJ1-5, with D possibly TRBD1 on 6 matching bases. This CDR3 contains 15 residues. Trimming removed 7 bases from V and 2 bases from J, with 15 bases in between. Germline lookup yields CDR1 LNHDA and CDR2 SQIVND (reference sequence). The CDR3 protein is CASTGQSWGNQPQHF. As DNA, the CDR3 is TGTGCCAGTACCGGACAGTCTTGGGGCAATCAGCCCCAGCATTTT.

The V call is TRBV4-1, the J call TRBJ2-5; 8 nucleotides match TRBD2. The CDR3 has 16 residues. Trimming at V came to 1 base and at J to 3 bases, leaving 7 bases not matched to a gene. From germline, CDR1 is MGHRA and CDR2 YSYEKL. The CDR3 nucleotides are TGCGCCAGCAGCCAAGGGACGGGAGGGTCCAAAGAGACCCAGTACTTC. Protein product: CASSQGTGGSKETQYF.

The chain is built from TRBV28 and TRBJ1-6; unclear D gene. CDR3 length equals 14 residues. Germline V gene data show CDR1 as MDHEN and CDR2 as SYDVKM. Trimming shortened V by 1 base and J by 13 bases, and 14 bases separated the two germline ends. This chain's CDR3 is CASSLSTDLGPLHF. The CDR3 DNA is TGTGCCAGCAGTTTATCGACCGATTTGGGGCCCCTCCACTTT.

The gene calls are TRBV28 and TRBJ1-2; D is undetermined. The CDR3 is 13 amino acids. V was pared by 6 bases and J by 0 bases, with 8 bases between. Germline V gene sequence: CDR1 MDHEN, CDR2 SYDVKM. CDR3 sequence reads: CASSYETNYGYTF. The CDR3 nucleotides are TGTGCCAGCAGCTACGAGACTAACTATGGCTACACCTTC.

The chain recombines TRBV28 with TRBJ2-1, with 11 bases identical to TRBD2. CDR1 is MDHEN and CDR2 is SYDVKM in the germline V gene. CDR3 length: 14 amino acids. Losses at the gene ends were 7 bases for V and 8 bases for J; bases not matched to a gene: 7. The CDR3 coding sequence is TGTGCCAGCAAAGTAGCGGGAGGGGATCATGAGCAGTTCTTC. Amino acids: CASKVAGGDHEQFF.

The CDR3 region is CASSFGLTSYNEQFF. Here the CDR3 DNA reads TGCGCCAGCAGCTTTGGACTTACCTCCTACAATGAGCAGTTCTTC. This chain uses TRBV5-1 with TRBJ2-1; tentatively, D is TRBD2 (5 bases). The CDR3 loop spans 15 amino acids. Germline loops: CDR1 SGHRS, CDR2 YFSETQ. Trimming shortened V by 2 bases and J by 0 bases, and 9 bases separated the two germline ends.

The chain couples TRBV28 to TRBJ1-1; D is ambiguous. With 2 bases removed from V and 1 base from J, the gap between germline ends came to 8 bases. Germline V gene sequence: CDR1 MDHEN, CDR2 SYDVKM. This CDR3 has 14 amino acids. The CDR3 DNA is TGTGCCAGCAGTTTAAAGTCCGGGAACACTGAAGCTTTCTTT. Translating gives CASSLKSGNTEAFF.

The V call is TRBV4-1, the J call TRBJ2-3; D gene unclear. The V end was cut by 1 base, the J end by 7 bases, with 6 bases between. CDR1 is MGHRA and CDR2 is YSYEKL in the germline V gene. The CDR3 runs to 12 residues. The CDR3 loop is CASSQVANTQYF. The CDR3 DNA sequence: TGCGCCAGCAGCCAAGTCGCAAATACGCAGTATTTT.

The rearrangement links TRBV6-6 to TRBJ2-3; 8 bases agree with TRBD2. Germline V gene lookup returns CDR1 MNHNY and CDR2 SVGAGI (reference sequence). Trimming took 6 bases from V and 0 from J; bases not matched to a gene: 5. This CDR3 is built from 15 residues. This CDR3 is CASRTRTSSTDTQYF. The CDR3 DNA reads as TGTGCCAGCAGGACCCGGACTAGCAGCACAGATACGCAGTATTTT.

The gene calls are TRBV19 and TRBJ1-1; possibly TRBD1 for D (5 bases). Deletions cut 5 bases from V and 6 bases from J, with 10 bases between. This CDR3 is built from 12 residues. Germline-derived CDR1 and CDR2 are LNHDA and SQIVND (reference sequence). The CDR3 nucleotides read TGTGCCAGTAGTGGGGGAGAGGCTGAAGCTTTCTTT. Translating gives CASSGGEAEAFF.

The chain combines TRBV15 with TRBJ2-3; D is possibly TRBD2 (5 bases). V was shortened by 1 base and J by 1 base, with 9 bases between the two germline ends. This CDR3 is built from 15 residues. Germline-derived CDR1 and CDR2 are LNHNV and YYDKDF (reference sequence). The CDR3 loop reads CATSRVEGGTDTQYF. Written as DNA, the CDR3 is TGTGCCACCAGCAGAGTTGAGGGAGGCACAGATACGCAGTATTTT. Full variable domain (rest looked up from reference TRBV15 and TRBJ2-3): DAMVIQNPRYQVTQFGKPVTLSCSQTLNHNVMYWYQQKSSQAPKLLFHYYDKDFNNEADTPDNFQSRRPNTSFCFLDIRSPGLGDTAMYLCATSRVEGGTDTQYFGPGTRLTVL.

This clone was found once. V usage is TRBV30 and J usage is TRBJ1-5, with D tentatively TRBD1 (5 bases). Germline lookup yields CDR1 GTSNPN and CDR2 SVGIG (reference sequence). CDR3 size: 15 residues. V gave up 0 bases and J gave up 5 bases, with 14 bases separating them. CDR3 amino acids: CAWSVGVSDDQPQHF. The CDR3, as DNA: TGTGCCTGGAGTGTAGGGGTCTCGGACGATCAGCCCCAGCATTTT.

This clone was seen only once. The chain joins TRBV19 to TRBJ1-5; weak D call: TRBD1 (6 bases). V gave up 2 bases and J gave up 7 bases, with 15 bases separating them. CDR3 length: 15 residues. Germline CDR1 and CDR2: LNHDA and SQIVND (reference sequence). CDR3 sequence: CASSITGGAHQPQHF. The CDR3 DNA reads as TGTGCCAGTAGTATAACGGGGGGGGCTCACCAGCCCCAGCATTTT. Full variable domain (rest looked up from reference TRBV19 and TRBJ1-5): DGGITQSPKYLFRKEGQNVTLSCEQNLNHDAMYWYRQDPGQGLRLIYYSQIVNDFQKGDIAEGYSVSREKKESFPLTVTSAQKNPTAFYLCASSITGGAHQPQHFGDGTRLSIL.

The chain recombines TRBV6-1 with TRBJ1-5; the match to TRBD1 covers 7 bases. The CDR3 has 15 amino acids. Germline V gives CDR1 MNHNS, CDR2 SASEGT. V shed 3 bases and J 2 bases; nucleotides not matched to a gene: 4. In DNA, the CDR3 is TGTGCCAGCAGTGATGTTGGGACAGGCAATCAGCCCCAGCATTTT. Translating it yields CASSDVGTGNQPQHF.

This chain connects TRBV3-1 (or the pseudogene TRBV3-2) to TRBJ1-2, with 8 positions matching TRBD1. V trimming: 3 bases; J trimming: 4 bases; junction bases outside the gene matches: 1. CDR1 is LGHDT, CDR2 YNNKEL, per germline (reference sequence). The CDR3 loop spans 13 amino acids. The CDR3 spells CASSQTGAYGYTF. Written as DNA, the CDR3 is TGTGCCAGCAGCCAGACAGGGGCCTATGGCTACACCTTC.

This clone has only one observation. V usage is TRBV15 and J usage is TRBJ1-1, with D perhaps matching TRBD1 (5 bases). Looked up from germline, CDR1 is LNHNV and CDR2 is YYDKDF (reference sequence). V shed 7 bases and J shed 4 bases, with 13 bases lying between them. The CDR3 covers 13 residues. Here the CDR3 reads CATTGGAGTEAFF. CDR3 bases: TGTGCCACCACCGGAGGGGCTGGCACTGAAGCTTTCTTT.

V gene TRBV10-3 combines with J gene TRBJ2-1; 7 bases agree with TRBD1. Trimming cost V 0 bases and J 6 bases; bases outside gene matches: 11. The CDR3 has 17 residues. CDR1 is ENHRY and CDR2 is SYGVKD in the germline V gene. The CDR3 here is CAISESHRGKAFNEQFF. Here the CDR3 DNA reads TGTGCCATCAGTGAGTCGCACAGGGGAAAAGCTTTCAATGAGCAGTTCTTC.

This CDR3 is CSASTGTGPYEQYF. In DNA form, the CDR3 reads TGCAGTGCTAGTACCGGGACAGGGCCCTACGAGCAGTACTTC. V is TRBV20-1 and J is TRBJ2-7, with 9 bases identical to TRBD1. Germline CDR1 is DFQATT and CDR2 is SNEGSKA (reference sequence). The CDR3 totals 14 residues. The ends lost 3 bases at V and 2 bases at J; junction bases unmatched: 5.

As for this clone: The sample carries other DNA sequences with the same CDR3. The V gene is TRBV9, the J gene TRBJ1-2; no reliable D call. The CDR3 consists of 12 residues. The ends were cut back, 4 bases at V and 8 bases at J, with 12 bases in the middle. The germline CDR1 and CDR2 sequences are SGDLS and YYNGEE. CDR3 protein: CASSTRARGYTF. As DNA, the CDR3 is TGTGCCAGCAGCACAAGGGCCCGGGGCTACACCTTC.

The V and J genes are TRBV4-3 and TRBJ2-4, with D uncertain. Germline CDR1 and CDR2: LGHNA and YSLEER. The V and J ends lost 0 bases and 0 bases respectively, with 12 bases between them. This CDR3 region has 17 residues. The CDR3 DNA sequence: TGCGCCAGCAGCCAAGAGTATCCACCTCTAGCCAAAAACATTCAGTACTTC. Residues: CASSQEYPPLAKNIQYF.

A single count supports this clone. The chain couples TRBV4-1 to TRBJ2-2; tentatively, D is TRBD2 (7 bases). The V gene lost 0 bases and the J gene lost 10 bases, with 12 bases spanning the gap. CDR1 is MGHRA and CDR2 is YSYEKL in the germline V gene. The CDR3 extends over 14 amino acids. The CDR3 region is CASSQEGGGTELFF. CDR3 DNA sequence: TGCGCCAGCAGCCAAGAGGGAGGGGGAACGGAGCTGTTTTTT.

The chain has TRBV11-1 and TRBJ2-1, with 7 bases identical to TRBD1. This CDR3 region has 16 residues. The germline V gene has CDR1 SGHAT and CDR2 FQDESV (reference sequence). Losses at the gene ends were 2 bases for V and 6 bases for J; bases not matched to a gene: 10. CDR3 amino acids: CASSLRGRSNFNEQFF. CDR3 DNA sequence: TGTGCCAGCAGCTTAAGGGGGCGGAGCAACTTCAATGAGCAGTTCTTC.

The chain uses TRBV6-5 and TRBJ2-1; no clear D gene. Trimming pared 2 bases from V and 7 bases from J, leaving 9 bases between. The CDR3 has 13 residues. Germline V gene sequence: CDR1 MNHEY, CDR2 SVGAGI. CDR3 nucleotide sequence: TGTGCCAGCAGTTACGGCCGAAGGAATGAGCAGTTCTTC. Its translation is CASSYGRRNEQFF.

The chain joins TRBV9 to TRBJ1-1, with 8 bases that match TRBD1. Per the germline V gene, CDR1 is SGDLS and CDR2 is YYNGEE. This CDR3 contains 19 residues. Trimming removed 4 bases from V and 1 base from J; junction bases left unmatched: 18. CDR3 nucleotide sequence: TGTGCCAGCAGCTATGAGAGGTCGGCAGGGGGCGCGGGGAACACTGAAGCTTTCTTT. It yields the protein CASSYERSAGGAGNTEAFF.

The genes are TRBV19 and TRBJ2-7; D gene ambiguous. There are 13 residues in the CDR3. Germline V CDR1 and CDR2: LNHDA, SQIVND (reference sequence). V lost 1 base, J lost 4 bases, and 8 bases lay in between. The CDR3 reads CASSIATAYEQYF. The CDR3 coding sequence is TGTGCCAGTAGTATAGCGACGGCTTACGAGCAGTACTTC.

This sequence joins TRBV5-1 and TRBJ2-1; unclear D gene. The CDR3 totals 15 residues. V dropped 5 bases and J dropped 5 bases, with 17 bases sitting between them. CDR1 and CDR2 (germline): SGHRS, YFSETQ. CDR3 sequence reads: CASSRWVSYDNEQFF. The CDR3 DNA is TGCGCCAGCAGTAGGTGGGTATCCTATGACAATGAGCAGTTCTTC.

The J gene is TRBJ2-7, the V gene TRBV5-4; D may be TRBD1 (5 bases). The CDR3 loop spans 15 amino acids. CDR1 SGHNT and CDR2 YYREEE come from the germline V gene (reference sequence). V shed 4 bases and J shed 5 bases, with 19 bases lying between them. This CDR3 is CASSRRQGNVHEQYF. As DNA, the CDR3 is TGTGCCAGCAGCAGGCGGCAGGGTAATGTCCACGAGCAGTACTTC.

The chain recombines TRBV14 with TRBJ1-6, with D maybe TRBD1 (6 bases). V was cut by 0 bases and J by 7 bases, with 10 bases left in between. The CDR3 spans 15 residues. Germline-derived CDR1 and CDR2 are SGHDN and FVKESK. As DNA, the CDR3 is TGTGCCAGCAGCCAAGATGACAGGAGCAATTCACCCCTCCACTTT. Encoded protein: CASSQDDRSNSPLHF.

V and J are TRBV7-8 and TRBJ1-2, with unresolved D. CDR1 SGHVS and CDR2 FQNEAQ come from the germline V gene. V lost 1 base and J 4 bases, leaving 10 bases between the germline ends. This CDR3 spans 14 amino acids. The DNA for the CDR3 is TGTGCCAGCAGCTTAGACAGCCTTGTCTATGGCTACACCTTC. This translates into CASSLDSLVYGYTF.